These T cell receptor beta chains were read from a single sample in a study of Ad26.COV2.S vaccination and SARS-CoV-2 variants. TCRdb's table, derived via immunoSEQ multiplex PCR, lists solely in-frame clones and lacks some. The profile covers some 500,000 clones, with 85% to 90% appearing a single time and around 2.6% taken by the ten largest. The material sequenced was peripheral blood, taken in a trial of Ad26.COV2.S vaccine versus placebo. Receptors were obtained from a person between 18 and 59 years old who received the Ad26.COV2.S COVID-19 vaccine or a placebo. The CDR3 runs from the conserved cysteine through the conserved F or W. The order of the fields is D gene, CDR3 length, V gene, J gene, CDR3 protein, CDR3 DNA. A D gene is named only where the DNA matches it firmly.

D: NA; length: 14; V: TRBV28; J: TRBJ2-3; CDR3: CASVTDPGTDTQYF; DNA: TGTGCCAGCGTTACGGATCCTGGCACAGATACGCAGTATTTT
D: NA; length: 14; V: TRBV6-6; J: TRBJ2-2; CDR3: CASSKVGRTGELFF; DNA: TGTGCCAGCAGTAAAGTTGGACGGACCGGGGAGCTGTTTTTT
D: NA; length: 17; V: TRBV27; J: TRBJ1-6; CDR3: CASSERPTGGYGSPLHF; DNA: TGTGCCAGCAGTGAGAGGCCAACGGGGGGGTATGGTTCACCCCTCCACTTT
D: TRBD1; length: 16; V: TRBV11-2; J: TRBJ1-2; CDR3: CASSLDAGTGLYGYTF; DNA: TGTGCCAGCAGCTTGGACGCCGGGACAGGGTTGTATGGCTACACCTTC
D: TRBD1; length: 17; V: TRBV4-2; J: TRBJ2-3; CDR3: CASSQVWGTGGTDTQYF; DNA: TGTGCCAGCAGCCAAGTGTGGGGGACAGGGGGCACAGATACGCAGTATTTT
D: NA; length: 15; V: TRBV25-1; J: TRBJ1-6; CDR3: CASSGRGGWESPLHF; DNA: TGTGCCAGCAGTGGCCGGGGGGGGTGGGAATCACCCCTCCACTTT
D: TRBD1; length: 17; V: TRBV12-5; J: TRBJ2-2; CDR3: CASGRSRNRGNTGELFF; DNA: TGTGCTAGTGGCCGATCCCGAAACAGGGGGAACACCGGGGAGCTGTTTTTT
D: NA; length: 12; V: TRBV11-1; J: TRBJ2-3; CDR3: CASSLGRDTQYF; DNA: TGTGCCAGCAGCTTAGGGCGAGATACGCAGTATTTT
D: NA; length: 15; V: TRBV4-1; J: TRBJ1-4; CDR3: CASSQTRTVFEKLFF; DNA: TGCGCCAGCAGCCAAACCCGGACGGTCTTTGAAAAACTGTTTTTT
D: NA; length: 14; V: TRBV11-2; J: TRBJ2-3; CDR3: CASSLATGADTQYF; DNA: TGTGCCAGCAGCTTAGCAACGGGCGCAGATACGCAGTATTTT
D: NA; length: 12; V: TRBV20-1; J: TRBJ1-1; CDR3: CSASGQNTEAFF; DNA: TGCAGTGCTAGTGGGCAGAACACTGAAGCTTTCTTT
D: NA; length: 15; V: TRBV28; J: TRBJ1-2; CDR3: CASSSPPAGEDGYTF; DNA: TGTGCCAGCAGTTCACCCCCGGCAGGGGAGGATGGCTACACCTTC
D: NA; length: 12; V: TRBV27; J: TRBJ1-2; CDR3: CASSQGGGGYTF; DNA: TGTGCCAGCAGCCAAGGGGGAGGTGGCTACACCTTC
D: NA; length: 13; V: TRBV2; J: TRBJ1-6; CDR3: CASTGDGNSPLHF; DNA: TGTGCCAGCACGGGGGATGGGAATTCACCCCTCCACTTT
D: TRBD1; length: 15; V: TRBV5-1; J: TRBJ2-1; CDR3: CASTRQGGIDNEQFF; DNA: TGCGCCAGCACCAGACAGGGGGGCATCGACAATGAGCAGTTCTTC
D: NA; length: 15; V: TRBV15; J: TRBJ2-3; CDR3: CATSRDIPGADTQYF; DNA: TGTGCCACCAGCAGAGATATCCCGGGGGCAGATACGCAGTATTTT
D: NA; length: 11; V: TRBV20-1; J: TRBJ2-5; CDR3: CSAWMRETQYF; DNA: TGCAGTGCATGGATGCGAGAGACCCAGTACTTC
D: NA; length: 14; V: TRBV3-1/TRBV3-2; J: TRBJ1-5; CDR3: CASSPSGGAQPQHF; DNA: TGTGCCAGCAGCCCGAGTGGGGGCGCGCAGCCCCAGCATTTT
D: NA; length: 15; V: TRBV11-2; J: TRBJ2-1; CDR3: CASSPRTTPNNEQFF; DNA: TGTGCCAGCAGCCCCCGGACTACTCCCAACAATGAGCAGTTCTTC
D: TRBD2; length: 16; V: TRBV10-3; J: TRBJ2-2; CDR3: CAISESAGGYTGELFF; DNA: TGTGCCATCAGTGAGTCTGCCGGGGGGTACACCGGGGAGCTGTTTTTT
D: NA; length: 12; V: TRBV4-3; J: TRBJ1-2; CDR3: CASSQEGYGYTF; DNA: TGCGCCAGCAGCCAAGAGGGCTATGGCTACACCTTC
D: NA; length: 13; V: TRBV20-1; J: TRBJ2-3; CDR3: CSASGRSTDTQYF; DNA: TGCAGTGCTAGTGGGAGGAGCACAGATACGCAGTATTTT
D: NA; length: 14; V: TRBV19; J: TRBJ1-2; CDR3: CASRILGVGYGYTF; DNA: TGTGCCAGTCGTATTCTCGGGGTAGGCTATGGCTACACCTTC
D: NA; length: 13; V: TRBV30; J: TRBJ1-5; CDR3: CAWSVFSDQPQHF; DNA: TGTGCCTGGAGTGTATTCTCAGATCAGCCCCAGCATTTT
D: TRBD1; length: 16; V: TRBV20-1; J: TRBJ2-5; CDR3: CSASQDRVLYQETQYF; DNA: TGCAGTGCTAGTCAGGACAGGGTGTTATACCAAGAGACCCAGTACTTC
D: NA; length: 14; V: TRBV29-1; J: TRBJ2-1; CDR3: CSVEDWVGGGEQFF; DNA: TGCAGCGTTGAAGATTGGGTTGGGGGTGGAGAGCAGTTCTTC
D: NA; length: 14; V: TRBV7-9; J: TRBJ1-5; CDR3: CASSSGGSNQPQHF; DNA: TGTGCCAGCAGCTCGGGAGGGAGCAATCAGCCCCAGCATTTT